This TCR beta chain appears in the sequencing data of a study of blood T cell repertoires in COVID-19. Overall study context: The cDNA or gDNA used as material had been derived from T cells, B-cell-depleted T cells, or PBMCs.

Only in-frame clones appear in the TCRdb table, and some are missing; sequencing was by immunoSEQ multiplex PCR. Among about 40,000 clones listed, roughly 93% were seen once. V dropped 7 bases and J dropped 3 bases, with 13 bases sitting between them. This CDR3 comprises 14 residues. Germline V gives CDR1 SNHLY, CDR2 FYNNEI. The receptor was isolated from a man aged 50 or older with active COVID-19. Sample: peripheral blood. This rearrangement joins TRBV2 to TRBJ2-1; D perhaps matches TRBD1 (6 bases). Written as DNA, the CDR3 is TGTGCCAGCACCGTCCAGGGGCTCTACAATGAGCAGTTCTTC. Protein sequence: CASTVQGLYNEQFF.